These T cell receptor beta chains were read from a single sample in a study of blood T cell repertoires in COVID-19. The assay was immunoSEQ multiplex PCR, and TCRdb's table has in-frame clones only and misses some. The table includes some 320,000 clones, approximately 91% detected once. The specimen sequenced was PBMCs or T cells enriched from blood (not recorded which). The receptors stem from a man aged 60 to 75 who had recovered from COVID-19. Each CDR3 is given with its conserved first and last residue.

CDR3	J	V	length
CASSRLAGGSYEQYF	TRBJ2-7	TRBV7-9	15
CSVGAGGGGELFF	TRBJ2-2	TRBV29-1	13
CASSLLAGVSYEQYF	TRBJ2-7	TRBV7-3	15
CASSRGGLETSLYEQYF	TRBJ2-7	TRBV27	17
CASSLNLGTGREKLFF	TRBJ1-4	TRBV28	16
CTSSQAPPSRENTGELFF	TRBJ2-2	TRBV1	18
CASSLEAGNYGYTF	TRBJ1-2	TRBV5-4	14
CASLVGGVPDTQYF	TRBJ2-3	TRBV28	14
CSVVEQYNEQFF	TRBJ2-1	TRBV29-1	12
CASSAGSGETQYF	TRBJ2-5	TRBV9	13
CASSYSRAPSYNEQFF	TRBJ2-1	TRBV6-6	16
CASSEYRAGYTF	TRBJ1-2	TRBV28	12
CASSYDRTDYEQYF	TRBJ2-7	TRBV5-6	14
CATSDLSGSSNQPQHF	TRBJ1-5	TRBV24-1	16
CASSQLPGQGFGYTF	TRBJ1-2	TRBV4-1	15
CASSLGVDTPLHF	TRBJ1-6	TRBV7-2	13
CASSIRGQGITEAFF	TRBJ1-1	TRBV19	15
CASRGSGGNEKLFF	TRBJ1-4	TRBV2	14
CASSSPTSGNTDTQYF	TRBJ2-3	TRBV5-1	16
CASSSTTATNEKLFF	TRBJ1-4	TRBV7-3	15
CASSPRQGRDEAFF	TRBJ1-1	TRBV6-5	14
CASSHPTGPGGYTF	TRBJ1-2	TRBV5-5	14
CASSLSAGGIPGEQYF	TRBJ2-7	TRBV11-1	16
CASSYRDRGEEQYF	TRBJ2-7	TRBV4-1	14
CASSRVGAGDTGELFF	TRBJ2-2	TRBV4-3	16
CASSSGQGLAYF	TRBJ2-3	TRBV12-3/TRBV12-4	12
CASSVGQGTYEQYF	TRBJ2-7	TRBV2	14
CASSSEVTDLDTQYF	TRBJ2-3	TRBV5-1	15
CASGFDTNQPQHF	TRBJ1-5	TRBV12-5	13
CATSDRIRASYEQYF	TRBJ2-7	TRBV24-1	15